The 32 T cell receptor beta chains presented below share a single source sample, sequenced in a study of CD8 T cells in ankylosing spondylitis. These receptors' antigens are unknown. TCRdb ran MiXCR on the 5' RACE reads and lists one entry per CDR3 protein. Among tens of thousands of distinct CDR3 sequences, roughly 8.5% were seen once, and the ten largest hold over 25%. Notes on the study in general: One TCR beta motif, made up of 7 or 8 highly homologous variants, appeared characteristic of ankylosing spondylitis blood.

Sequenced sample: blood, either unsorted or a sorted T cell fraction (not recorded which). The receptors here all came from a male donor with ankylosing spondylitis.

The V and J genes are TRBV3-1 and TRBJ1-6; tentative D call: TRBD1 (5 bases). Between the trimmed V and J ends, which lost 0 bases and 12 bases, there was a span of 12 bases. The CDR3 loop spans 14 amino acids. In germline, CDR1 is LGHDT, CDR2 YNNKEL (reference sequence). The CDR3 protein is CASSQDTAGQPLHF. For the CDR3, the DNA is TGTGCCAGCAGCCAAGATACTGCGGGGCAACCCCTCCACTTT.

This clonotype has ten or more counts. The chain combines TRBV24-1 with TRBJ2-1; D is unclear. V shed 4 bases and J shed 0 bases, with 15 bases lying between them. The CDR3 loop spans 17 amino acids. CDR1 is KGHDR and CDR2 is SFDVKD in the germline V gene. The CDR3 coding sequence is TGTGCCACCAGTGACGTCGGCGCCGCAAGCTCCTACAATGAGCAGTTCTTC. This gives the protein CATSDVGAASSYNEQFF.

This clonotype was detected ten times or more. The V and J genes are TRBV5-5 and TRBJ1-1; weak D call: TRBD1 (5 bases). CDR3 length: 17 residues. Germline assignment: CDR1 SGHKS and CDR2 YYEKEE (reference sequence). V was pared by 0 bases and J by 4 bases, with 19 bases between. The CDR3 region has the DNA TGTGCCAGCAGCTTGGCCTATCGGGGCAGCCGGGCCACTGAAGCTTTCTTT. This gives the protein CASSLAYRGSRATEAFF.

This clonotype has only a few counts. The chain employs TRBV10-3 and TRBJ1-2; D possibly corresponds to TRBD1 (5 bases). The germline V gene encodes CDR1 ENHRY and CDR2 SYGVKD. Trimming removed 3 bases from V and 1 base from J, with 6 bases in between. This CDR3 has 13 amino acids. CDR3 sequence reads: CAISDGGNYGYTF. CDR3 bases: TGTGCCATCAGTGATGGGGGTAACTATGGCTACACCTTC.

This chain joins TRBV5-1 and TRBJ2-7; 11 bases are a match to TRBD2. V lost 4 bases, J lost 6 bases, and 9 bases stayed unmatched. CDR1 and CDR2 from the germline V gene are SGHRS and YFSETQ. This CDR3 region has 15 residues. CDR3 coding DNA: TGCGCCAGCAGCAGGATTCTAGCGGGAGGTCCCGAGCAGTACGTC. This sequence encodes CASSRILAGGPEQYV.

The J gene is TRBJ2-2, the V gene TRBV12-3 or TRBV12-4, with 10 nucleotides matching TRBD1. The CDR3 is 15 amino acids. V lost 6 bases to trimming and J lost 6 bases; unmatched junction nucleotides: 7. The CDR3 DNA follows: TGTGCCAGCAGGGGGACAGGGGATTACCCCGGGGAGCTGTTTTTT. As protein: CASRGTGDYPGELFF.

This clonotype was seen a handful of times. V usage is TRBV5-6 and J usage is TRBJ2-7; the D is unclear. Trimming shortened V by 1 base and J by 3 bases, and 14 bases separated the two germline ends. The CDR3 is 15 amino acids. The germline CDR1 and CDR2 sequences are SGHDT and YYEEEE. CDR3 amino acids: CASSLWSGPLYEQYF. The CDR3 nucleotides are TGTGCCAGCAGCTTGTGGTCAGGACCTCTCTACGAGCAGTACTTC.

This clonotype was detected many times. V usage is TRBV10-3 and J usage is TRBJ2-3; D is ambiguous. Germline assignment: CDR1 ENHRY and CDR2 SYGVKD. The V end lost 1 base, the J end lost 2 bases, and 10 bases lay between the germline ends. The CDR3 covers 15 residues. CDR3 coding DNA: TGTGCCATCAGTGAGTTCCAGTCGATCACAGATACGCAGTATTTT. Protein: CAISEFQSITDTQYF.

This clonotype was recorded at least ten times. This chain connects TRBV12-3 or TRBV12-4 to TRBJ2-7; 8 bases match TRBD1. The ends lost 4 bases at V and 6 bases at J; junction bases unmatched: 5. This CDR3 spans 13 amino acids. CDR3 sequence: CASSSQGVREQYV. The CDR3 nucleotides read TGTGCCAGCAGTTCACAGGGGGTACGCGAGCAGTACGTC.

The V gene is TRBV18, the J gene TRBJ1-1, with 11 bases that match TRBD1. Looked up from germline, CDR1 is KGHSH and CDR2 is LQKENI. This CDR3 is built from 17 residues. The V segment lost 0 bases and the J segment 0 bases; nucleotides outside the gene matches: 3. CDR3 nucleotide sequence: TGTGCCAGCTCACCACCGCGGGGACAGGGGGTGAACACTGAAGCTTTCTTT. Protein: CASSPPRGQGVNTEAFF.

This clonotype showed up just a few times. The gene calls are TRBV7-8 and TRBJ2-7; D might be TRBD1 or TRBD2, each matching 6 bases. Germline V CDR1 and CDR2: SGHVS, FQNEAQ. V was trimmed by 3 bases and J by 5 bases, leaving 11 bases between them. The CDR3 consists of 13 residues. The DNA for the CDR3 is TGTGCCAGCAGCTTTGGGGGGCTGGACGAGCAGTACGTC. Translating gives CASSFGGLDEQYV.

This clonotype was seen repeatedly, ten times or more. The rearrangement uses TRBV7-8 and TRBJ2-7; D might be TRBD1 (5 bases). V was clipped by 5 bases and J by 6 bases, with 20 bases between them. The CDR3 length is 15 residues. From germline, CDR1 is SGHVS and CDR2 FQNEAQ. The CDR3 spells CASSPMAGLDREQYF. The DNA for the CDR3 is TGTGCCAGCAGCCCCATGGCAGGGCTAGATCGCGAGCAGTACTTC. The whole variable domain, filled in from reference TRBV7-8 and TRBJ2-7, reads GAGVSQSPRYKVAKRGQDVALRCDPISGHVSLFWYQQALGQGPEFLTYFQNEAQLDKSGLPSDRFFAERPEGSVSTLKIQRTQQEDSAVYLCASSPMAGLDREQYFGPGTRLTVT.

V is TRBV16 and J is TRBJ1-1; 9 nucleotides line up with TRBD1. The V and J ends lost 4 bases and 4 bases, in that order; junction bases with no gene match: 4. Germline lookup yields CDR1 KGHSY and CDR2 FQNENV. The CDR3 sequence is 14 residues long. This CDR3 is CASSRGTGSTEAFF. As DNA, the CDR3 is TGTGCCAGCAGCCGAGGGACAGGGAGCACTGAAGCTTTCTTT.

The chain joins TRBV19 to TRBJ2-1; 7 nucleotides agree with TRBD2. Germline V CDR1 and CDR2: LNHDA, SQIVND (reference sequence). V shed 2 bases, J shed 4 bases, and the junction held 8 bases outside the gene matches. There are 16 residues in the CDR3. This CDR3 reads CASSIMASGSYNEQFF. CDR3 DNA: TGTGCCAGTAGTATAATGGCTAGCGGATCTTACAATGAGCAGTTCTTC.

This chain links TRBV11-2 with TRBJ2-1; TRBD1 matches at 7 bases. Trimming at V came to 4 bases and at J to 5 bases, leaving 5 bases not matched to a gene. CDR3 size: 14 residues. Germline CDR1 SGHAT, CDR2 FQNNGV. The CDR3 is CASSSRTGNNEQFF. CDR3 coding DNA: TGTGCCAGCAGCTCTCGGACAGGCAACAATGAGCAGTTCTTC.

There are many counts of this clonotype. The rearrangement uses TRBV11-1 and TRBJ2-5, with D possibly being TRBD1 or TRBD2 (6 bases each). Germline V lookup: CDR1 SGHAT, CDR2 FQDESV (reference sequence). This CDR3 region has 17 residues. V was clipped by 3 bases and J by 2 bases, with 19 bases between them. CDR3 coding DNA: TGTGCCAGCAGCTTCCTCAAGGGGGGCTCCGATCAAGAGACCCAGTACTTC. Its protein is CASSFLKGGSDQETQYF.

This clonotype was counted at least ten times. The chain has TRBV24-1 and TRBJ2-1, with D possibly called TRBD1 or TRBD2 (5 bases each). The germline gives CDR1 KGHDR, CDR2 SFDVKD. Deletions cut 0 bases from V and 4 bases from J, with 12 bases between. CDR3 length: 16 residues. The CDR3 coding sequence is TGTGCCACCAGTGATTTGCCCGGGGACGGGTACAATGAGCAGTTCTTC. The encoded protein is CATSDLPGDGYNEQFF.

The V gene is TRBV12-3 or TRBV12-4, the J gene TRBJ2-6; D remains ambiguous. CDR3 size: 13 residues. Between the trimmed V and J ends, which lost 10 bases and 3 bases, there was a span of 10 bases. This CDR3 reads CATRPSGANVLTF. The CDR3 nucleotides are TGTGCCACCCGCCCTAGTGGGGCCAACGTCCTGACTTTC.

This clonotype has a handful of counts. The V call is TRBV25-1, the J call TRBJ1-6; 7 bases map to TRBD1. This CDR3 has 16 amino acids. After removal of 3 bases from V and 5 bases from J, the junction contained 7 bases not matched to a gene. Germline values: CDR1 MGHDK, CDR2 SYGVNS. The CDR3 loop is CASSDGYGTDNSPLHF. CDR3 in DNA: TGTGCCAGCAGTGACGGGTACGGGACAGATAATTCACCCCTCCACTTT.

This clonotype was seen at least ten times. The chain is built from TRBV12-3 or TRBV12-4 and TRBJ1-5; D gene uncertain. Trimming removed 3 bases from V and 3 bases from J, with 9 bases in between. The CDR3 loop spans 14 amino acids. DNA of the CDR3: TGTGCCAGCAGTTTGGCGGGTACCAATCAGCCCCAGCATTTT. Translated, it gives CASSLAGTNQPQHF.

CDR3 sequence: CASSYSPGTEAFF. The CDR3 DNA sequence: TGTGCCAGCAGTTACTCCCCAGGAACTGAAGCTTTCTTT. The chain has TRBV6-5 and TRBJ1-1; no reliable D call. This CDR3 region has 13 residues. The V gene's germline CDR1 is MNHEY and CDR2 SVGAGI. The ends were cut back, 0 bases at V and 5 bases at J, with 7 bases in the middle.

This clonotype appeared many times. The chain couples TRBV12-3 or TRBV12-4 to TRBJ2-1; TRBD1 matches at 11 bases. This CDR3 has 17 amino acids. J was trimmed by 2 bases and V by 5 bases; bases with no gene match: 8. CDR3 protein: CASSGPGTGGTYNEQFF. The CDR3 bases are TGTGCCAGCAGTGGTCCAGGGACAGGGGGTACCTACAATGAGCAGTTCTTC.

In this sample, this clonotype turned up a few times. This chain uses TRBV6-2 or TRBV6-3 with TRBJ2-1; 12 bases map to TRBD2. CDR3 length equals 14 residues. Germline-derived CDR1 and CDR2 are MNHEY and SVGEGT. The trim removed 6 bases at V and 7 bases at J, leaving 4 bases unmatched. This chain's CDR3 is CASRGLAGPNEQFF. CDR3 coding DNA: TGTGCCAGCAGAGGACTAGCGGGGCCGAATGAGCAGTTCTTC.

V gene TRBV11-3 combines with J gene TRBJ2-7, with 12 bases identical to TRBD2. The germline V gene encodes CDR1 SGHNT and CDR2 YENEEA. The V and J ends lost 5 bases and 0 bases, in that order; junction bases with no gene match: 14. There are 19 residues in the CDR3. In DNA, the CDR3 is TGTGCCAGCAGCACCATCCAAACCTCGACTAGCGGGAGCTCCTACGAGCAGTACGTC. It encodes CASSTIQTSTSGSSYEQYV.

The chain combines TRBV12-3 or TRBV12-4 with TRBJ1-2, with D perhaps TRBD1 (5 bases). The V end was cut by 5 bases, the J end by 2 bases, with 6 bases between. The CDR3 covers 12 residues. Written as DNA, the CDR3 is TGTGCCAGCAGTCAGGGAAACTATGGCTACACCTTC. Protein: CASSQGNYGYTF.

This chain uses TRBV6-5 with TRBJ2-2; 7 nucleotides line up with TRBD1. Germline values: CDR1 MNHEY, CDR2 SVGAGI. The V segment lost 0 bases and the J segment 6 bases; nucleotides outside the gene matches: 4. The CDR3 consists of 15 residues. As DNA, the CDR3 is TGTGCCAGCAGTTACTCTACAGGGGAGTCCGGGGAGCTGTTTTTT. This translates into CASSYSTGESGELFF.

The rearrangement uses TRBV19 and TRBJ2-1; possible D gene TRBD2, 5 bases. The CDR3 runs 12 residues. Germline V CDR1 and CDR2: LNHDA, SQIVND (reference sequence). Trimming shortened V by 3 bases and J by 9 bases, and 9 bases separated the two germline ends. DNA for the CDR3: TGTGCCAGTAGTATTGAGGGCCCTGAGCAGTTCTTC. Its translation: CASSIEGPEQFF.

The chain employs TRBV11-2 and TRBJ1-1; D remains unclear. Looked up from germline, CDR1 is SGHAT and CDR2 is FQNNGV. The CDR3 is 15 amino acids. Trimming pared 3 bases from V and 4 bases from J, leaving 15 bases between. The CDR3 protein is CASSLLKGLGTEAFF. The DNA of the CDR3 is TGTGCCAGCAGCTTGCTGAAGGGATTGGGCACTGAAGCTTTCTTT.

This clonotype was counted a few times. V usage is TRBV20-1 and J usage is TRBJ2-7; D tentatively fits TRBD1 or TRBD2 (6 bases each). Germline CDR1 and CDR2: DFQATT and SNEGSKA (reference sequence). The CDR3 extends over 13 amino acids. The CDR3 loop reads CNTRGGSLGEQYF. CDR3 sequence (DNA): TGCAACACTAGAGGGGGGAGCCTGGGGGAGCAGTACTTC.

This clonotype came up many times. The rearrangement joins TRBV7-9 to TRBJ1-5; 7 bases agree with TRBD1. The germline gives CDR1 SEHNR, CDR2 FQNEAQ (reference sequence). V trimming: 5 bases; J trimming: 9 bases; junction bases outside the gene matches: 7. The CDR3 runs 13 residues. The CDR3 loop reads CASSASTGAPQHF. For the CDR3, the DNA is TGTGCCAGCAGCGCGAGCACAGGGGCGCCCCAGCATTTT.

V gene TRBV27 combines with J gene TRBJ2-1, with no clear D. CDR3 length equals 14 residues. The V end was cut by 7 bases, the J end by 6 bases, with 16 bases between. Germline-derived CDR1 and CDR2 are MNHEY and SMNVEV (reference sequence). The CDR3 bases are TGTGCCAGCATGTCACCTTTAGCCAGCAATGAGCAGTTCTTC. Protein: CASMSPLASNEQFF.

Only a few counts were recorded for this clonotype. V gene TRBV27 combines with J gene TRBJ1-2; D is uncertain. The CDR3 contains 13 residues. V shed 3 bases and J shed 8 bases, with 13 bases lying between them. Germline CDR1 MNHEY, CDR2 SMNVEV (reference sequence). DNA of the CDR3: TGTGCCAGCAGTTTTTCCCCGGCGGGCGGCTACACCTTC. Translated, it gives CASSFSPAGGYTF.